Shown below are 17 T cell receptor beta chains from a single sample sequenced in a study of T cells in Graves' hyperthyroidism and ophthalmopathy. TCR beta CDR3 regions were amplified from RNA. In the first-round RT-PCR of the TCR CDR3, the HTBI primer set was used. TCRdb recomputed calls from the multiplex PCR reads with MiXCR, one row per CDR3 protein. The sample shows under 650,000 distinct CDR3 sequences, roughly 16% of them seen only once. Sequences were obtained from blood. Every receptor here comes from a woman aged 30 to 39 with Graves' hyperthyroidism.

This clonotype was counted between two and nine times. The chain has TRBV2 and TRBJ2-3; no reliable D call. The CDR3 runs to 12 residues. The V and J ends lost 6 bases and 5 bases respectively, with 9 bases between them. CDR1 and CDR2 (germline): SNHLY, FYNNEI. The chain's CDR3 is CASSVGLDTQYF. CDR3 DNA: TGTGCCAGCAGCGTAGGTTTAGATACGCAGTATTTT. The full variable domain, in which reference TRBV2 and TRBJ2-3 provide the parts outside the CDR3, is EPEVTQTPSHQVTQMGQEVILRCVPISNHLYFYWYRQILGQKVEFLVSFYNNEISEKSEIFDDQFSVERPDGSNFTLKIRSTKLEDSAMYFCASSVGLDTQYFGPGTRLTVL.

This clonotype was observed many times. The chain couples TRBV7-2 to TRBJ2-3; D gene uncertain. V gave up 6 bases and J gave up 1 base, with 2 bases separating them. The CDR3 consists of 11 residues. Germline V gene lookup returns CDR1 SGHTA and CDR2 FQGNSA. The CDR3, as DNA: TGTGCCAGCAGACGCACAGATACGCAGTATTTT. Translated, it gives CASRRTDTQYF.

This clonotype was seen repeatedly, ten times or more. This chain connects TRBV7-3 to TRBJ2-7; D perhaps matches TRBD1 (6 bases). Germline V gives CDR1 SGHTA, CDR2 FQGTGA. Trimming removed 5 bases at V and 3 bases at J, with 17 bases between. The CDR3 consists of 15 residues. The CDR3 bases are TGTGCCAGCAGCCAGGGAACAGGGATGGGCTACGAGCAGTACTTC. It specifies CASSQGTGMGYEQYF.

V and J are TRBV9 and TRBJ2-3; D gene unclear. Trimming took off 4 bases at V and 2 bases at J, with 8 bases between the two ends. Germline-derived CDR1 and CDR2 are SGDLS and YYNGEE. The CDR3 runs 13 residues. CDR3 bases: TGTGCCAGCAGCCCCCGGTTCACAGATACGCAGTATTTT. Translating gives CASSPRFTDTQYF.

This clonotype was found a few times. The chain joins TRBV5-6 to TRBJ2-7; 7 nucleotides agree with TRBD1. Looked up from germline, CDR1 is SGHDT and CDR2 is YYEEEE. The CDR3 has 14 residues. V dropped 4 bases and J dropped 3; count of bases not matched to a gene: 7. The CDR3 DNA sequence: TGTGCCAGCAGCCTGGGACAGAGATTCTACGAGCAGTACTTC. Its translation is CASSLGQRFYEQYF.

This clonotype was found many times. The chain joins TRBV20-1 to TRBJ2-1, with TRBD2 matching over 11 bases. CDR1 and CDR2 (germline): DFQATT, SNEGSKA (reference sequence). The CDR3 length is 15 residues. With 5 bases clipped from V and 5 bases from J, the junction kept 8 bases outside the gene matches. The CDR3 nucleotides read TGCAGTGCTTCACTAGCGGGAGAGCCCGACAATGAGCAGTTCTTC. This sequence encodes CSASLAGEPDNEQFF.

This clonotype has just a few counts. The V call is TRBV18, the J call TRBJ2-6; perhaps TRBD1 as D (5 bases). Germline V gives CDR1 KGHSH, CDR2 LQKENI. Trimming shortened V by 5 bases and J by 12 bases, and 14 bases separated the two germline ends. The CDR3 has 13 amino acids. The CDR3 region has the DNA TGTGCCAGCTCAGGTCCAGGGCTTAGCGTCCTGACTTTC. Protein product: CASSGPGLSVLTF.

This clonotype appeared many times. The rearrangement uses TRBV12-3 or TRBV12-4 and TRBJ2-1; 14 nucleotides agree with TRBD2. CDR3 length: 19 amino acids. J was trimmed by 1 base and V by 3 bases; bases with no gene match: 8. As DNA, the CDR3 is TGTGCCAGCAGTTTCCGGGGACTAGCGGGAGAGGGTTCCTACAATGAGCAGTTCTTC. Amino acid sequence: CASSFRGLAGEGSYNEQFF.

The sample holds many counts of this clonotype. The chain uses TRBV5-5 and TRBJ1-5, with TRBD1 identical over 9 bases. Trimming cost V 4 bases and J 6 bases; bases outside gene matches: 2. CDR3 length: 13 residues. From germline, CDR1 is SGHKS and CDR2 YYEKEE (reference sequence). The CDR3 reads CASSRDRVQPQHF. CDR3 DNA sequence: TGTGCCAGCAGCCGGGACAGGGTTCAGCCCCAGCATTTT.

The chain links TRBV28 to TRBJ2-7; no clear D gene. The CDR3 spans 14 residues. V dropped 8 bases and J dropped 2 bases, with 16 bases sitting between them. Germline CDR1 and CDR2: MDHEN and SYDVKM. CDR3 DNA: TGTGCCAGCGTTAGGCCTAGATACCCCTACGAGCAGTACTTC. Protein product: CASVRPRYPYEQYF.

This clonotype was picked up many times. The chain combines TRBV20-1 with TRBJ2-1; a possible D gene is TRBD2 (6 bases). Germline V gene sequence: CDR1 DFQATT, CDR2 SNEGSKA (reference sequence). This CDR3 has 15 residues. V lost 6 bases to trimming and J lost 0 bases, with 15 bases between them. CDR3 sequence: CSARDLPLSYNEQFF. The CDR3 bases are TGCAGTGCCAGGGACTTACCTCTCTCCTACAATGAGCAGTTCTTC.

Concerning this clonotype: Sequence at one end of the junction differs from germline and may be a read error. The gene calls are TRBV6-9 and TRBJ2-7; 10 positions agree with TRBD2. The CDR3 is 15 residues long. Germline V gene lookup returns CDR1 MNHGY and CDR2 SVAAGI. CDR3 region: CASSYYPSGSYEQCF. CDR3 coding DNA: TGTGCCAGCAGTTACTACCCTAGCGGGAGCTACGAGCAGTGCTTC.

This clonotype was found a few times. The chain joins TRBV6-1 to TRBJ2-5; TRBD1 aligns across 9 bases. This CDR3 region has 13 residues. CDR1 MNHNS and CDR2 SASEGT come from the germline V gene. The junction had 6 bases not matched to a gene; V was cut back by 6 bases and J by 7 bases. The CDR3 DNA follows: TGTGCCAGCAGCCGGGACAGGGCGGGGACCCAGTACTTC. Its protein product is CASSRDRAGTQYF.

This clonotype was detected many times. The V call is TRBV10-1, the J call TRBJ2-7; D might be TRBD2 (5 bases). V was shortened by 8 bases and J by 6 bases, with 11 bases between the two germline ends. Germline CDR1 WNHNN, CDR2 SYGVQD (reference sequence). The CDR3 sequence is 11 residues long. CDR3 in DNA: TGCGCCAGCTCCGCCGGAGGCGAGCAGTACTTC. Amino acid sequence: CASSAGGEQYF.

Details on this clonotype: A much larger clone differs from this one at a single base, so this may be a read error. The rearrangement uses TRBV30 and TRBJ2-1; TRBD1 matches at 8 bases. Germline V gives CDR1 GTSNPN, CDR2 SVGIG (reference sequence). This CDR3 spans 14 amino acids. V lost 5 bases, J lost 8 bases, and 11 bases stayed unmatched. DNA of the CDR3: TGTGCCTGGGATACCGGGACAGGTGACGATGAGCAGTTCTTC. Its protein product is CAWDTGTGDDEQFF.

This clonotype has only a few counts. The V and J genes are TRBV18 and TRBJ1-1, with 7 nucleotides matching TRBD1. Per germline, CDR1 KGHSH and CDR2 LQKENI. The CDR3 consists of 17 residues. Trimming at V came to 3 bases and at J to 1 base, leaving 11 bases not matched to a gene. The CDR3 sequence is CASSPGLDRWGNTEAFF. DNA for the CDR3: TGTGCCAGCTCACCTGGTTTGGACAGGTGGGGGAACACTGAAGCTTTCTTT.

CDR3 in amino acids: CASSPPGHYGYTF. CDR3 coding DNA: TGTGCCAGCTCACCACCGGGTCATTATGGCTACACCTTC. The chain employs TRBV18 and TRBJ1-2; unclear D gene. Trimming took 0 bases from V and 5 from J, leaving 7 bases between them. Germline CDR1 KGHSH, CDR2 LQKENI. This CDR3 contains 13 residues.